This entry concerns a single TCR beta chain. This record belongs to a study of blood T cell repertoires in COVID-19. For the study at large: Acute-phase and convalescent COVID-19 samples originated in the United States, Italy and Spain. T cells, B-cell-depleted T cells, or PBMCs provided the cDNA or gDNA that served as material.

The germline V gene encodes CDR1 SGHDT and CDR2 YYEEEE. This CDR3 has 16 amino acids. Trimming left V 0 bases short and J 3 bases short, with 13 bases between. The repertoire was sequenced with immunoSEQ multiplex PCR; TCRdb's copy has only in-frame clones and lacks some. The sample has roughly 100,000 clones; more than 60% are singletons. The rearrangement joins TRBV5-6 to TRBJ2-1; D may be TRBD2 (6 bases). This receptor was identified in a man between 65 and 80 years old with active or convalescent COVID-19. The sequenced material came from peripheral blood. The CDR3 here is CASSLGSRTNYNEQFF. CDR3 DNA sequence: TGTGCCAGCAGCTTGGGGTCCCGGACTAACTACAATGAGCAGTTCTTC.